The 20 T cell receptor beta chains presented below share a single source sample, sequenced in a study of long-term antiretroviral therapy in people with HIV. It was version v3.0 of the immunoSEQ assay that was run at survey level. Generated by immunoSEQ multiplex PCR, the TCRdb table keeps only in-frame clones and is missing some. This table holds more than 15,000 clones, approximately 82% found once. The specimen comprised unsorted PBMCs, sampled 0.3 years before starting antiretroviral therapy. These TCRs come from a man aged 50 to 59 with HIV.

The chain uses TRBV10-2 and TRBJ2-2; TRBD2 matches at 10 bases. The CDR3 runs 16 residues. Losses at the gene ends were 5 bases for V and 0 bases for J; bases not matched to a gene: 3. Germline V gene data show CDR1 as WSHSY and CDR2 as SAAADI. In DNA, the CDR3 is TGCGCCAGCAGTAGCGGGAGGGCCTCGAACACCGGGGAGCTGTTTTTT. It specifies CASSSGRASNTGELFF.

The J gene is TRBJ2-3, the V gene TRBV5-1, with 11 bases identical to TRBD2. CDR1 is SGHRS, CDR2 YFSETQ, per germline. This CDR3 contains 17 residues. The junction had 9 bases not matched to a gene; V was cut back by 5 bases and J by 1 base. As DNA, the CDR3 is TGCGCCAGCAGTCTTAGCGGGAGGGCCCCCCGCACAGATACGCAGTATTTT. Translating it yields CASSLSGRAPRTDTQYF.

The V gene is TRBV28, the J gene TRBJ1-1; no reliable D call. Per the germline V gene, CDR1 is MDHEN and CDR2 is SYDVKM. Between the trimmed V and J ends, which lost 6 bases and 5 bases, there was a span of 19 bases. The CDR3 runs 15 residues. The CDR3 bases are TGTGCCAGCAGGGCCAATGAGGGCTTATTAACTGAAGCTTTCTTT. Its protein is CASRANEGLLTEAFF. Looking up the rest from reference TRBV28 and TRBJ1-1 gives the full variable domain: DVKVTQSSRYLVKRTGEKVFLECVQDMDHENMFWYRQDPGLGLRLIYFSYDVKMKEKGDIPEGYSVSREKKERFSLILESASTNQTSMYLCASRANEGLLTEAFFGQGTRLTVV.

This chain joins TRBV4-3 and TRBJ2-7; the D gene could be TRBD1 or TRBD2 (5 bases each). Deletions cut 0 bases from V and 1 base from J, with 22 bases between. The CDR3 totals 19 residues. CDR1 and CDR2 from the germline V gene are LGHNA and YSLEER. CDR3 in amino acids: CASSQDEGTWTAHSYEQYF. The CDR3 bases are TGCGCCAGCAGCCAAGATGAGGGGACCTGGACGGCCCATTCCTACGAGCAGTACTTC.

This chain joins TRBV2 and TRBJ1-6; D remains ambiguous. Germline V gene data show CDR1 as SNHLY and CDR2 as FYNNEI. The CDR3 length is 15 residues. Trimming shortened V by 4 bases and J by 0 bases, and 7 bases separated the two germline ends. The CDR3 DNA reads as TGTGCCAGCAGTGGGGAGAGCTCCTATAATTCACCCCTCCACTTT. It codes for CASSGESSYNSPLHF.

In DNA, the CDR3 is TGTGCCAGCAGTGAAGCCAGGGTTGATGAAAAACTGTTTTTT. Protein: CASSEARVDEKLFF. This chain connects TRBV2 to TRBJ1-4; maybe TRBD1 (5 bases). Trimming pared 0 bases from V and 6 bases from J, leaving 8 bases between. Germline lookup yields CDR1 SNHLY and CDR2 FYNNEI. This CDR3 spans 14 amino acids.

The CDR3 sequence: CASSQDGNAAPLHF. The CDR3 DNA follows: TGCGCCAGCAGCCAGGACGGCAACGCCGCACCCCTCCACTTT. V is TRBV4-3 and J is TRBJ1-6, with no clear D. Looked up from germline, CDR1 is LGHNA and CDR2 is YSLEER. The CDR3 is made up of 14 amino acids. The V gene lost 3 bases and the J gene lost 11 bases, with 14 bases spanning the gap.

J is TRBJ1-6 and V is TRBV4-3; D remains unclear. Deletions cut 0 bases from V and 8 bases from J, with 8 bases between. CDR3 length: 14 amino acids. The V gene's germline CDR1 is LGHNA and CDR2 YSLEER. CDR3 bases: TGCGCCAGCAGCCAAGACAGACGCGATTCACCCCTCCACTTT. Its translation is CASSQDRRDSPLHF.

The chain employs TRBV7-9 and TRBJ1-4, with 9 bases matching TRBD1. The CDR3 spans 15 residues. After removal of 5 bases from V and 5 bases from J, the junction contained 6 bases not matched to a gene. The V gene's germline CDR1 is SEHNR and CDR2 FQNEAQ (reference sequence). The CDR3 DNA sequence: TGTGCCAGCAGCCCGGCCGGGACAGGGAATGAAAAACTGTTTTTT. Translation: CASSPAGTGNEKLFF.

The rearrangement links TRBV11-2 to TRBJ1-2; unclear D gene. From germline, CDR1 is SGHAT and CDR2 FQNNGV. This CDR3 comprises 13 residues. V was trimmed by 1 base and J by 8 bases, leaving 11 bases between them. CDR3 bases: TGTGCCAGCAGCTTAGGGATTCGGCGCGGCTACACCTTC. This encodes CASSLGIRRGYTF.

The J gene is TRBJ2-5, the V gene TRBV4-3, with D possibly being TRBD2 (5 bases). This CDR3 contains 16 residues. Per germline, CDR1 LGHNA and CDR2 YSLEER. Trimming cost V 0 bases and J 3 bases, with 14 bases left between them. The CDR3 DNA reads as TGCGCCAGCAGCCAAGATCTTCTCAGCGGTGAAGAGACCCAGTACTTC. Translating gives CASSQDLLSGEETQYF.

The genes are TRBV28 and TRBJ1-5; D gene unclear. The length of the CDR3 is 12 residues. In germline, CDR1 is MDHEN, CDR2 SYDVKM. Trimming cost V 5 bases and J 4 bases, with 6 bases left between them. Here the CDR3 DNA reads TGTGCCAGCAGTCCCCTTAATCAGCCCCAGCATTTT. It yields the protein CASSPLNQPQHF.

This chain links TRBV7-9 with TRBJ2-5; D is perhaps TRBD2 (5 bases). V was cut by 5 bases and J by 2 bases, with 15 bases left in between. The CDR3 is made up of 15 amino acids. Looked up from germline, CDR1 is SEHNR and CDR2 is FQNEAQ (reference sequence). The CDR3 is CASSPEVRDQETQYF. The CDR3 DNA is TGTGCCAGCAGCCCGGAGGTGAGGGATCAAGAGACCCAGTACTTC.

CDR3 in amino acids: CASGLPGLGNTIYF. CDR3 coding DNA: TGTGCTAGTGGTTTGCCAGGGTTAGGAAACACCATATATTTT. The chain couples TRBV12-5 to TRBJ1-3; D possibly corresponds to TRBD1 (5 bases). The CDR3 has 14 amino acids. Germline V CDR1 and CDR2: LGHNT, FRNRAP. Between the trimmed V and J ends, which lost 2 bases and 4 bases, there was a span of 9 bases.

This clone was seen only once. The V and J genes are TRBV27 and TRBJ2-3, with no clear D. The CDR3 is made up of 13 amino acids. The germline CDR1 and CDR2 sequences are MNHEY and SMNVEV (reference sequence). V lost 2 bases, J lost 6 bases, and 9 bases lay in between. CDR3 in DNA: TGTGCCAGCAGTTTAACCCATCGGGATACGCAGTATTTT. It is translated as CASSLTHRDTQYF.

This chain joins TRBV20-1 and TRBJ2-5; D is unclear. The CDR3 covers 11 residues. V gave up 1 base and J gave up 5 bases, with 5 bases separating them. Germline CDR1 reads DFQATT; CDR2 reads SNEGSKA (reference sequence). CDR3 residues: CSARGAETQYF. CDR3 bases: TGCAGTGCTAGAGGGGCGGAGACCCAGTACTTC.

This sequence joins TRBV14 and TRBJ2-7, with 9 bases identical to TRBD1. The junction had 1 base not matched to a gene; V was cut back by 4 bases and J by 3 bases. CDR3 length: 13 residues. Germline values: CDR1 SGHDN, CDR2 FVKESK. CDR3 sequence reads: CASSRDRDYEQYF. The CDR3 DNA follows: TGTGCCAGCAGCCGGGACAGGGACTACGAGCAGTACTTC.

The chain links TRBV28 to TRBJ2-7, with unresolved D. Germline V lookup: CDR1 MDHEN, CDR2 SYDVKM. This CDR3 spans 15 amino acids. Trimming removed 6 bases at V and 1 base at J, with 16 bases between. The CDR3 protein is CASSLLSITSYEQYF. The CDR3 DNA reads TGTGCCAGCAGCCTCCTCAGTATCACTTCCTACGAGCAGTACTTC.

The chain is built from TRBV28 and TRBJ2-5; tentatively, D is TRBD1 or TRBD2 (5 bases each). Germline V gives CDR1 MDHEN, CDR2 SYDVKM. CDR3 length equals 13 residues. Trimming left V 4 bases short and J 4 bases short, with 10 bases between. This chain's CDR3 is CASSYQGAETQYF. In DNA form, the CDR3 reads TGTGCCAGCAGTTATCAGGGAGCAGAGACCCAGTACTTC.

This chain links TRBV9 with TRBJ1-4, with no clear D. Trimming removed 0 bases from V and 3 bases from J, with 9 bases in between. Germline assignment: CDR1 SGDLS and CDR2 YYNGEE. The CDR3 runs to 15 residues. As DNA, the CDR3 is TGTGCCAGCAGCGTAGGTGTGGCAGCTAATGAAAAACTGTTTTTT. It specifies CASSVGVAANEKLFF.